The 23 T cell receptor beta chains reported below all come from one sample, sequenced in a study of blood T cells in healthy people across ages. A second PCR, run for about 6 to 11 cycles, used a sample-barcoded 5' primer plus a J-beta primer mix. Via MiXCR, TCRdb re-called the 5' RACE reads, giving one row per CDR3 protein. The sample lists approximately 770,000 distinct CDR3 sequences, roughly 64% occurring once. The sample taken for sequencing was blood. The receptor set was obtained from a young man in good health.

The chain uses TRBV7-9 and TRBJ2-7; no definite D call. Trimming shortened V by 5 bases and J by 6 bases, and 14 bases separated the two germline ends. In germline, CDR1 is SEHNR, CDR2 FQNEAQ (reference sequence). The CDR3 is made up of 13 amino acids. The CDR3 DNA reads as TGTGCCAGCAGCGTAGACCATATCCGCGAGCAGTACTTC. Translation gives CASSVDHIREQYF.

At least ten counts were recorded for this clonotype. The CDR3: CSADRERDEQFF. In DNA, the CDR3 is TGCAGTGCTGACAGAGAGAGGGATGAGCAGTTCTTC. The chain has TRBV20-1 and TRBJ2-1; D may correspond to TRBD1 or TRBD2 (5 bases each). This CDR3 has 12 amino acids. Trimming removed 5 bases from V and 8 bases from J, with 13 bases in between. CDR1 DFQATT and CDR2 SNEGSKA come from the germline V gene (reference sequence).

This clonotype was found a few times. This chain joins TRBV10-2 and TRBJ1-5; a possible D gene is TRBD1 (6 bases). The CDR3 runs 13 residues. V was cut by 9 bases and J by 2 bases, with 11 bases left in between. Germline-derived CDR1 and CDR2 are WSHSY and SAAADI. CDR3 sequence: CASRGSGNQPQHF. CDR3 sequence (DNA): TGCGCCAGTAGGGGGTCGGGCAATCAGCCCCAGCATTTT.

V and J are TRBV5-1 and TRBJ1-2; 9 bases align to TRBD1. V dropped 4 bases and J dropped 4; count of bases not matched to a gene: 14. This CDR3 has 17 residues. Germline V gene data show CDR1 as SGHRS and CDR2 as YFSETQ. This chain's CDR3 is CASSRDRTGEASYGYTF. CDR3 bases: TGCGCCAGCAGCCGAGACCGGACAGGGGAGGCCAGCTATGGCTACACCTTC.

The V gene is TRBV3-1, the J gene TRBJ2-5; D gene uncertain. Trimming removed 4 bases at V and 5 bases at J, with 14 bases between. Germline V gene sequence: CDR1 LGHDT, CDR2 YNNKEL (reference sequence). The CDR3 consists of 14 residues. The CDR3 DNA is TGTGCCAGCAGCCTAGCCCAGATTCCGGAGACCCAGTACTTC. The encoded protein is CASSLAQIPETQYF.

The chain uses TRBV24-1 and TRBJ2-5; TRBD1 agrees at 10 bases. In germline, CDR1 is KGHDR, CDR2 SFDVKD. The CDR3 extends over 17 amino acids. The V gene end was trimmed by 3 bases and the J gene end by 11 bases; junction bases not matched to a gene: 17. CDR3 residues: CATSDPAGTGADNEQYF. CDR3 DNA sequence: TGTGCCACCAGTGATCCCGCCGGGACAGGGGCCGACAATGAGCAGTACTTC.

This clonotype was counted between two and nine times. The chain combines TRBV20-1 with TRBJ2-5; 7 bases align to TRBD1. V lost 1 base, J lost 5 bases, and 16 bases stayed unmatched. CDR1 and CDR2 from the germline V gene are DFQATT and SNEGSKA (reference sequence). CDR3 length equals 17 residues. CDR3 loop: CSARGRRTGDFVETQYF. CDR3 coding DNA: TGCAGTGCTAGAGGCCGACGGACAGGAGATTTCGTGGAGACCCAGTACTTC.

The rearrangement joins TRBV20-1 to TRBJ2-1; 13 bases fit TRBD2. CDR1 is DFQATT and CDR2 is SNEGSKA in the germline V gene (reference sequence). V was clipped by 1 base and J by 3 bases; unmatched bases: 3. This CDR3 is 16 amino acids long. The CDR3 bases are TGCAGTGCTAGAGGGACTAGCGGGAGCCTCTACAATGAGCAGTTCTTC. Protein product: CSARGTSGSLYNEQFF.

A note on this clonotype: Given a much more abundant clone one base away, this may be a read error. This sequence joins TRBV29-1 and TRBJ2-7, with a tentative D call TRBD2 (5 bases). This CDR3 has 11 residues. Germline V gene lookup returns CDR1 SQVTM and CDR2 ANQGSEA. V gave up 4 bases and J gave up 2 bases, with 6 bases separating them. The CDR3 nucleotides are TGCAGCGTTGGGGAGCCCTACGAGCAGTACTTC. It codes for CSVGEPYEQYF.

This chain joins TRBV29-1 and TRBJ2-5; TRBD2 matches 7 bases. CDR3 length equals 14 residues. Germline loops: CDR1 SQVTM, CDR2 ANQGSEA. Losses at the gene ends were 5 bases for V and 4 bases for J; bases not matched to a gene: 10. Here the CDR3 DNA reads TGCAGCGTTCGGGGCAGCGGGGACCGAGAGACCCAGTACTTC. As protein: CSVRGSGDRETQYF.

This clonotype was observed a few times. The genes are TRBV7-2 and TRBJ2-7; D gene ambiguous. The CDR3 totals 13 residues. Looked up from germline, CDR1 is SGHTA and CDR2 is FQGNSA. Trimming shortened V by 5 bases and J by 6 bases, and 14 bases separated the two germline ends. The CDR3 loop is CASSQPTLAEQYF. The CDR3 DNA reads TGTGCCAGCAGCCAGCCGACCCTGGCCGAGCAGTACTTC.

The sample holds a few counts of this clonotype. The rearrangement links TRBV29-1 to TRBJ2-5; no definite D call. The germline gives CDR1 SQVTM, CDR2 ANQGSEA. The germline V and J ends were trimmed by 5 bases and 0 bases, with 10 bases remaining between them. The CDR3 is made up of 13 amino acids. The chain's CDR3 is CSVQSVYQETQYF. The DNA of the CDR3 is TGCAGCGTTCAGTCAGTGTACCAAGAGACCCAGTACTTC.

The V and J genes are TRBV12-3 or TRBV12-4 and TRBJ2-7, with unresolved D. The DNA matches TRBJ2-5 better at its end, which makes the J call doubtful. The length of the CDR3 is 14 residues. In DNA form, the CDR3 reads TGTGCCAGCACCCCTGGCTTTGGTCTGGAGACCCAGTACTTC. This translates into CASTPGFGLETQYF.

The chain is built from TRBV10-3 and TRBJ2-7, with TRBD1 identical over 7 bases. After removal of 0 bases from V and 6 bases from J, the junction contained 11 bases not matched to a gene. Germline V CDR1 and CDR2: ENHRY, SYGVKD. This CDR3 contains 16 residues. CDR3 nucleotides: TGTGCCATCAGTGAGTCAACGAGAACAGGGGCCCCCGAGCAGTACTTC. This gives the protein CAISESTRTGAPEQYF.

The gene calls are TRBV15 and TRBJ2-7; possibly TRBD1 for D (6 bases). V gave up 6 bases and J gave up 2 bases, with 11 bases separating them. Germline CDR1 reads LNHNV; CDR2 reads YYDKDF (reference sequence). The CDR3 has 13 amino acids. The CDR3 nucleotides read TGTGCCACCAGGGGGGCTCAGACCTACGAGCAGTACTTC. Translation gives CATRGAQTYEQYF.

V is TRBV20-1 and J is TRBJ2-1; 7 bases agree with TRBD2. Trimming took 3 bases from V and 3 from J; bases not matched to a gene: 2. The V gene's germline CDR1 is DFQATT and CDR2 SNEGSKA (reference sequence). The length of the CDR3 is 13 residues. The CDR3: CSARTSSYNEQFF. Here the CDR3 DNA reads TGCAGTGCTAGGACTAGCAGCTACAATGAGCAGTTCTTC.

The chain joins TRBV20-1 to TRBJ1-4; no firm D call. The V end was cut by 6 bases, the J end by 4 bases, with 9 bases between. CDR3 length: 12 amino acids. The germline gives CDR1 DFQATT, CDR2 SNEGSKA (reference sequence). The CDR3 coding sequence is TGCAGTGCCAAGGCTCTTAATGAAAAACTGTTTTTT. Translating it yields CSAKALNEKLFF.

A note on this clonotype: The junction does not match germline at one end; this may be a read error. The rearrangement links TRBV7-2 to TRBJ2-6; weak D call: TRBD1 (5 bases). This CDR3 region has 17 residues. Germline V gives CDR1 SGHTA, CDR2 FQGNSA. The DNA of the CDR3 is TGTGCCAGCAGCCCCGCGCCGCGACTCTCTGGGGCTAACGTCCTGACTTTC. Its translation is CASSPAPRLSGANVLTF.

This chain links TRBV3-1 with TRBJ2-3; TRBD2 matches 7 bases. The CDR3 is 15 amino acids. V was clipped by 3 bases and J by 2 bases; unmatched bases: 5. Germline-derived CDR1 and CDR2 are LGHDT and YNNKEL (reference sequence). The CDR3 sequence is CASSQATSATDTQYF. In DNA, the CDR3 is TGTGCCAGCAGCCAGGCAACTAGCGCCACAGATACGCAGTATTTT.

This clonotype was found many times. The chain uses TRBV28 and TRBJ1-2; TRBD1 aligns across 7 bases. CDR3 length equals 14 residues. Germline CDR1 reads MDHEN; CDR2 reads SYDVKM. J lost 6 bases, V lost 6 bases, and 10 bases had no gene match. In DNA, the CDR3 is TGTGCCAGCAGACAAAGGGGACAGACCCATGGCTACACCTTC. Translated: CASRQRGQTHGYTF.

This clonotype was counted at least ten times. The CDR3 spells CASSQRLAGETQYF. The CDR3 bases are TGTGCCAGCAGCCAACGACTAGCCGGAGAGACCCAGTACTTC. This chain connects TRBV5-5 to TRBJ2-5; 7 positions agree with TRBD2. V shed 4 bases, J shed 4 bases, and the junction held 7 bases outside the gene matches. The CDR3 loop spans 14 amino acids. Germline loops: CDR1 SGHKS, CDR2 YYEKEE (reference sequence).

This chain connects TRBV5-5 to TRBJ2-7; D is ambiguous. Trimming stripped 7 bases from V and 0 bases from J, with 11 bases between. The germline CDR1 and CDR2 sequences are SGHKS and YYEKEE (reference sequence). The CDR3 contains 13 residues. Here the CDR3 DNA reads TGTGCCAGCGGGGAAGAGCTCTCCTACGAGCAGTACTTC. It encodes CASGEELSYEQYF.

The chain links TRBV7-2 to TRBJ2-5; 9 nucleotides line up with TRBD1. V lost 2 bases, J lost 12 bases, and 7 bases stayed unmatched. Germline CDR1 SGHTA, CDR2 FQGNSA. The CDR3 totals 13 residues. The CDR3 here is CASSLIDRGKEYF. The CDR3 DNA reads TGTGCCAGCAGCTTAATAGACAGGGGGAAGGAGTACTTC.